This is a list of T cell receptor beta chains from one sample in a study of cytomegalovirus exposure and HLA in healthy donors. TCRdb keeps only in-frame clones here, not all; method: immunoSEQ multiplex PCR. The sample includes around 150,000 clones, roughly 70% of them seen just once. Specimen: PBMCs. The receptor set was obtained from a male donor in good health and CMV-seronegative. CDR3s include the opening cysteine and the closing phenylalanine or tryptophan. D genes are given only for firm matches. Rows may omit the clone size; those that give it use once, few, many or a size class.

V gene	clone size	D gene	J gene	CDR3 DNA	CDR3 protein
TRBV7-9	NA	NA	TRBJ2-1	TGTGCCAGCAGCTTCGGAGGGGCGAGCCCCAATGAGCAGTTCTTC	CASSFGGASPNEQFF
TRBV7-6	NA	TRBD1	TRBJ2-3	TGTGCCAGCAGCCGTATGGGGACAGTGACAGATACGCAGTATTTT	CASSRMGTVTDTQYF
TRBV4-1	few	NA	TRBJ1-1	TGCGCCAGCAGCCAAGGCCCCCGGGGGGCGCAGATCACTGAAGCTTTCTTT	CASSQGPRGAQITEAFF
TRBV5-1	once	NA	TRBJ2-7	TGCGCCAGCAGCTTAGTCGGCTCCGAGGGGGACGAGCAGTACTTC	CASSLVGSEGDEQYF
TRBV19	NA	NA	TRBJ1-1	TGTGCCAGTAGTATAGTCGGGGGACTTGTGAACACTGAAGCTTTCTTT	CASSIVGGLVNTEAFF
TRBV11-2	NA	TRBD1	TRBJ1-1	TGTGCCAGCAGCCCGCCGACAGGGGTAAAGACTGAAGCTTTCTTT	CASSPPTGVKTEAFF
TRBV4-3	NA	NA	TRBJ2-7	TGCGCCAGCAGCCAAGATTTCAACTACGAGCAGTACTTC	CASSQDFNYEQYF
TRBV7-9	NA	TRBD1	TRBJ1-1	TGTGCCAGCAGCTCCAAAGGCGCCAGGGGGAGCGACACTGAAGCTTTCTTT	CASSSKGARGSDTEAFF
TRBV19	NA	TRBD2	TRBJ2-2	TGTGCCAGTAGTACCGGGACTATGAACACCGGGGAGCTGTTTTTT	CASSTGTMNTGELFF
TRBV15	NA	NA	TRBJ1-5	TGTGCCACCAGCAGAGATCGGGGGAGCAATCAGCCCCAGCATTTT	CATSRDRGSNQPQHF